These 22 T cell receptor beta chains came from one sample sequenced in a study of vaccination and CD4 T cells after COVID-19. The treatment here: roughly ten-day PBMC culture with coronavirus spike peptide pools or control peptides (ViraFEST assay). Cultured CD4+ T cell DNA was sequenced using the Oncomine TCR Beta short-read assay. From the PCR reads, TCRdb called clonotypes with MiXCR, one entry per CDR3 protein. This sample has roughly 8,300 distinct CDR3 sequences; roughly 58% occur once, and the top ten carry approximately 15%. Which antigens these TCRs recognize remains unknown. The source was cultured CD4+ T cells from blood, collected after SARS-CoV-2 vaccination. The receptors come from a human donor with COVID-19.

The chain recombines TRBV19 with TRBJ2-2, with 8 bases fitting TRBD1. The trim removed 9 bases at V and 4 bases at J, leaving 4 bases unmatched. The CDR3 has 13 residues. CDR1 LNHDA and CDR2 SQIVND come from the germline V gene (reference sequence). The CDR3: CASLDRVTGELFF. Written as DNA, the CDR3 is TGTGCCAGCCTGGACAGGGTCACCGGGGAGCTGTTTTTT.

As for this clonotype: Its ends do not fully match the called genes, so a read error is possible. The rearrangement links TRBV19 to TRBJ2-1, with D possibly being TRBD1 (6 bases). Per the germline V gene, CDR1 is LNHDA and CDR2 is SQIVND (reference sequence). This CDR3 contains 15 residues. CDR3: CTSKTDRSSYNEQFF. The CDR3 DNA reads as TGTACCAGTAAGACCGACAGGAGCTCCTACAATGAGCAGTTCTTC.

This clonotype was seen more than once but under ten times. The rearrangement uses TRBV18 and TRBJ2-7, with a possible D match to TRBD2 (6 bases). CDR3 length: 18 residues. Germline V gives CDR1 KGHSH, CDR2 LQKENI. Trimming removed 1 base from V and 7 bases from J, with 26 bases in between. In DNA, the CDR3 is TGTGCCAGCTCACCACTGTTCGAAGTGGGGACTGGGATGGGGGAGCAGTACTTC. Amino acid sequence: CASSPLFEVGTGMGEQYF.

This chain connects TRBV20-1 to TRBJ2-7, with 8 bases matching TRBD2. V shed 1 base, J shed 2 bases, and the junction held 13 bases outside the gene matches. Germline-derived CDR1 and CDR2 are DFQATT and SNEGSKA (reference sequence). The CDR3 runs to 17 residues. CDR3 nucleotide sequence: TGCAGTGCTAGAGGCCCCCACCCTGCGGGGGGAACCTACGAGCAGTACTTC. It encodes CSARGPHPAGGTYEQYF.

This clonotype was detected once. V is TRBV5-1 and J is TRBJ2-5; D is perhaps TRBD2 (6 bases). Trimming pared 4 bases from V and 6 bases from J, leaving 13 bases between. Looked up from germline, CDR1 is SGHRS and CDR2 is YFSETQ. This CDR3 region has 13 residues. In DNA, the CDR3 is TGCGCCAGCAGCCACGGAAGCGGGCAGACCCAGTACTTC. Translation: CASSHGSGQTQYF.

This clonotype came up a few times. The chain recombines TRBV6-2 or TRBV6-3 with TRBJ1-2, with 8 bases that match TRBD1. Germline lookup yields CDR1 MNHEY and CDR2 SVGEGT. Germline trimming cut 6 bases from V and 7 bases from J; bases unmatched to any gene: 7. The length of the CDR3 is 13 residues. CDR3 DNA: TGTGCCAGCAGCCACAAGACAGGGGCTGGCTACACCTTC. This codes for CASSHKTGAGYTF.

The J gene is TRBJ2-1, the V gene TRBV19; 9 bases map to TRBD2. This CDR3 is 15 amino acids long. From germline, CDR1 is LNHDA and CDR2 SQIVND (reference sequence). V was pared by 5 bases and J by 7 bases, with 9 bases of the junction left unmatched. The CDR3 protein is CASSHAGGPGNEQFF. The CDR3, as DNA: TGTGCCAGTAGTCACGCGGGGGGGCCCGGGAATGAGCAGTTCTTC.

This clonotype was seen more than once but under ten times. The CDR3 sequence is CAISEEGQGENQPQHF. DNA of the CDR3: TGTGCCATCAGTGAAGAAGGACAGGGTGAAAATCAGCCCCAGCATTTT. The chain is built from TRBV10-3 and TRBJ1-5, with 8 bases that match TRBD1. The trim removed 3 bases at V and 4 bases at J, leaving 8 bases unmatched. The germline CDR1 and CDR2 sequences are ENHRY and SYGVKD. The CDR3 is 16 residues long.

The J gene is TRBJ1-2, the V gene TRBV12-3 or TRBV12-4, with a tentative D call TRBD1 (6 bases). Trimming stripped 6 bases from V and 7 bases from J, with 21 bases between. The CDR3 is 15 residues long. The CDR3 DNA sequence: TGTGCCAGCAGGCCCGACCCCACAGGGTCTTCTGGCTACACCTTC. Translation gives CASRPDPTGSSGYTF.

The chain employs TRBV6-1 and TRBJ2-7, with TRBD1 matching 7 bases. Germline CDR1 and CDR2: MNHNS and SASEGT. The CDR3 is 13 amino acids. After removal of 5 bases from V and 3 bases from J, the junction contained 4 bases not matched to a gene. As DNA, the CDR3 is TGTGCCAGCAGTAGACAGGGAAACTACGAGCAGTACTTC. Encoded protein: CASSRQGNYEQYF.

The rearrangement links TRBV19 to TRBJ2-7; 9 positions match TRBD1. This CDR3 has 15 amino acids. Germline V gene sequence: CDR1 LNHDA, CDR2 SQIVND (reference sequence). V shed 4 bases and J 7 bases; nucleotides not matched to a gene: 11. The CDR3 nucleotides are TGTGCCAGTAGTACATCAGACAGGGGGAAGGTTGAGCAGTACTTC. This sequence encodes CASSTSDRGKVEQYF.

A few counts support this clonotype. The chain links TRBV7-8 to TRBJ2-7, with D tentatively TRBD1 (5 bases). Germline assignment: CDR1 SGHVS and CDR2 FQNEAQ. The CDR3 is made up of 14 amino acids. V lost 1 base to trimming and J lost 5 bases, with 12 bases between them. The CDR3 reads CASSLDRPTDEQYF. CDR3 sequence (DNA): TGTGCCAGCAGCTTAGACAGGCCGACCGACGAGCAGTACTTC.

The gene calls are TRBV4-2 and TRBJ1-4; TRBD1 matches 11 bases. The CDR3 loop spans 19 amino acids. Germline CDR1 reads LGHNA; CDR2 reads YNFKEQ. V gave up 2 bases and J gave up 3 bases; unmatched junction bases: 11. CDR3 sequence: CASSQPRGQGELANEKLFF. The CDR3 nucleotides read TGTGCCAGCAGCCAACCACGGGGACAGGGGGAATTGGCTAATGAAAAACTGTTTTTT.

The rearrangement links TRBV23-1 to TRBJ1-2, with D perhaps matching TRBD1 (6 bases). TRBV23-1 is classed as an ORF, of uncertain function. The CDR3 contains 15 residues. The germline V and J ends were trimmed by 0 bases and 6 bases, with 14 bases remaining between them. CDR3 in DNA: TGCGCCAGCAGTCAATCGAACAGGGCTGATCATGGCTACACCTTC. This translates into CASSQSNRADHGYTF.

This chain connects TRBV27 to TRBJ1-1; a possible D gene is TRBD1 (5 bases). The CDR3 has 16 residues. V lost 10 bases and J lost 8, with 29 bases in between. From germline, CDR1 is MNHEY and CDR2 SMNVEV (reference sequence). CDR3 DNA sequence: TGTGCCATACAAAACAAACCAGGGATTGTTCGGGCGGAAGCTTTCTTT. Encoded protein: CAIQNKPGIVRAEAFF.

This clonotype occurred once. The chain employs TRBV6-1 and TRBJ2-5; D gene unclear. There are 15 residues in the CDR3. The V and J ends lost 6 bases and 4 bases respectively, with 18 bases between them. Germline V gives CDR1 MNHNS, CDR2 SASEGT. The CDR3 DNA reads TGTGCCAGCAGCCGGGCCTCACTCAAGGGAGAGACCCAGTACTTC. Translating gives CASSRASLKGETQYF.

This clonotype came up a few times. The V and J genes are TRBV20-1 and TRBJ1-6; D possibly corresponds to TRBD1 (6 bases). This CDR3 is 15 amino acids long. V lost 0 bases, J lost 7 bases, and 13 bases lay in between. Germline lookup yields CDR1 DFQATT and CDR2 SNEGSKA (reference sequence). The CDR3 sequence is CSARDLQGLNSPLHF. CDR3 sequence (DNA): TGCAGTGCTAGAGATTTACAGGGCTTGAATTCACCCCTCCACTTT.

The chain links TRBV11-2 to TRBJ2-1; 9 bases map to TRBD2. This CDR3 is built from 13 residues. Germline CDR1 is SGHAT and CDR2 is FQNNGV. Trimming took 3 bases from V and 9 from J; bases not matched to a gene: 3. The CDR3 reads CASSLGLAAEQFF. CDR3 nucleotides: TGTGCCAGCAGCTTGGGACTAGCTGCTGAGCAGTTCTTC.

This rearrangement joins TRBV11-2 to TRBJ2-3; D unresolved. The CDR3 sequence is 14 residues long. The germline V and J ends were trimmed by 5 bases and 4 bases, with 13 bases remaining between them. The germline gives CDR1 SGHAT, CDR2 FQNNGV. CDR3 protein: CASSILTWADTQYF. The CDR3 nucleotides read TGTGCCAGCAGCATACTCACTTGGGCAGATACGCAGTATTTT. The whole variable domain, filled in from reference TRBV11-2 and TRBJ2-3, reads EAGVAQSPRYKIIEKRQSVAFWCNPISGHATLYWYQQILGQGPKLLIQFQNNGVVDDSQLPKDRFSAERLKGVDSTLKIQPAKLEDSAVYLCASSILTWADTQYFGPGTRLTVL.

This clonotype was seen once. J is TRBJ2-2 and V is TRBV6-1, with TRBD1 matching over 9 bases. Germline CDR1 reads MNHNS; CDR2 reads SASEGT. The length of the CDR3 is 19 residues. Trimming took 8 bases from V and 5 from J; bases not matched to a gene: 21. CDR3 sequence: CASGGRGTGTLSGTGELFF. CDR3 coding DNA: TGTGCCAGCGGGGGTCGAGGGACAGGGACTCTATCGGGAACCGGGGAGCTGTTTTTT.

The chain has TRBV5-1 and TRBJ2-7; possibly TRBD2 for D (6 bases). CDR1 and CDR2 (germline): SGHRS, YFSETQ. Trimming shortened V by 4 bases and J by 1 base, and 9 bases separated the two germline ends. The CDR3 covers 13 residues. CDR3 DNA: TGCGCCAGCAGCCGGGACTTTTCCTACGAGCAGTACTTC. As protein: CASSRDFSYEQYF.

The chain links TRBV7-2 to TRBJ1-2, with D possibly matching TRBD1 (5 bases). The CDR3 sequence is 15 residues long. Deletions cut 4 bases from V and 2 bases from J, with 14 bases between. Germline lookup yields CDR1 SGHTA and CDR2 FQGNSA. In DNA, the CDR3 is TGTGCCAGCAGCTATCGGGCAGGGACGAACTATGGCTACACCTTC. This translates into CASSYRAGTNYGYTF.